The TCR beta chain described here comes from a study of Graves' ophthalmopathy and Graves' hyperthyroidism. The CDR3 sequence is 16 residues long. V shed 6 bases, J shed 3 bases, and the junction held 12 bases outside the gene matches. The germline CDR1 and CDR2 sequences are SEHNR and FQNEAQ (reference sequence). RNA transcripts were the template, and TCR beta CDR3 regions were amplified from them. The authors performed first-round RT-PCR with HTBI primers and then a second-round multiplex PCR. TCRdb re-called the multiplex PCR reads with MiXCR, one entry per CDR3 protein. The table shows 13,000 to 15,000 distinct CDR3 sequences, with approximately 49% occurring only once.

This clonotype originated in a woman aged 30 to 39 with Graves' ophthalmopathy. The chain is built from TRBV7-9 and TRBJ2-3, with 7 bases fitting TRBD1. The specimen was peripheral blood. CDR3 residues: CASRLGQGVSTDTQYF. The CDR3 coding sequence is TGTGCCAGCAGGCTGGGTCAGGGGGTGTCGACAGATACGCAGTATTTT.